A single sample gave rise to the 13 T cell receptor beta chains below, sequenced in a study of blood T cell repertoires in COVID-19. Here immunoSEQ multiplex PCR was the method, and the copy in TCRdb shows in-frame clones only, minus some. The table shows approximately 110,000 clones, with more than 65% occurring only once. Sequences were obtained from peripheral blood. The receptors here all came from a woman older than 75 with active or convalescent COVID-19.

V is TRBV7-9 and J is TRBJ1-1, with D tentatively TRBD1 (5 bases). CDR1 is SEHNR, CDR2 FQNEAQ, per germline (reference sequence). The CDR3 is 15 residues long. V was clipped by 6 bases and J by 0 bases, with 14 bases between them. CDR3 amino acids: CASRSRRGMNTEAFF. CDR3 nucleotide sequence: TGTGCCAGCAGATCTAGAAGGGGCATGAACACTGAAGCTTTCTTT.

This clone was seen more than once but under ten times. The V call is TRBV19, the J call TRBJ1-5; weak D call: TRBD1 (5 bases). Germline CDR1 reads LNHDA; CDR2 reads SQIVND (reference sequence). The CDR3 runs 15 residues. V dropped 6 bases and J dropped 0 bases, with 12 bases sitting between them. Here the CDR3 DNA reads TGTGCCAGTAGAGAAAGGGGTAATAGCAATCAGCCCCAGCATTTT. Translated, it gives CASRERGNSNQPQHF. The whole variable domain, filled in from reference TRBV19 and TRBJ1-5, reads DGGITQSPKYLFRKEGQNVTLSCEQNLNHDAMYWYRQDPGQGLRLIYYSQIVNDFQKGDIAEGYSVSREKKESFPLTVTSAQKNPTAFYLCASRERGNSNQPQHFGDGTRLSIL.

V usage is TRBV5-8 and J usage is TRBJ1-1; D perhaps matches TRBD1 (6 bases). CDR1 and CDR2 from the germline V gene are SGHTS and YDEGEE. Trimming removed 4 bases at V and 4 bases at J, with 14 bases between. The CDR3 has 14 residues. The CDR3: CASSRRGYGTEAFF. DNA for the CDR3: TGTGCCAGCAGCAGAAGGGGGTATGGCACTGAAGCTTTCTTT.

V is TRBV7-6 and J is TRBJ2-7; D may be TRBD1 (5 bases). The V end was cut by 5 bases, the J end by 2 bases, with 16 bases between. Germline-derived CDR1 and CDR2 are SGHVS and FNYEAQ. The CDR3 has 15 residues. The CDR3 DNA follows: TGTGCCAGCAGCGCCACGACAGTTTTCACCTACGAGCAGTACTTC. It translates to CASSATTVFTYEQYF.

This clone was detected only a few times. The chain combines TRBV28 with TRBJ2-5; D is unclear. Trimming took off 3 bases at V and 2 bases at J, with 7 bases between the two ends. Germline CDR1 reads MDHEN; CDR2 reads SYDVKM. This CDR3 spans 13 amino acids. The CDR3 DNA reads TGTGCCAGCAGTTTCCTAGAACAAGAGACCCAGTACTTC. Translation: CASSFLEQETQYF.

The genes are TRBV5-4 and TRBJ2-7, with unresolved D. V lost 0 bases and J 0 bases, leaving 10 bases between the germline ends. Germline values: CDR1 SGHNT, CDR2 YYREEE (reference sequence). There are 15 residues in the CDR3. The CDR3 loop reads CASSLVGGSSYEQYF. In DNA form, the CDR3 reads TGTGCCAGCAGCTTGGTAGGCGGTAGCTCCTACGAGCAGTACTTC.

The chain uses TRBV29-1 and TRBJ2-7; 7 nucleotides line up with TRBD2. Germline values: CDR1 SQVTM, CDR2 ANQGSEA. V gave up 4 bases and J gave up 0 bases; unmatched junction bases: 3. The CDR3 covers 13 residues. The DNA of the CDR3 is TGCAGCGTTGGCCGGGACTACTCCTACGAGCAGTACTTC. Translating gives CSVGRDYSYEQYF.

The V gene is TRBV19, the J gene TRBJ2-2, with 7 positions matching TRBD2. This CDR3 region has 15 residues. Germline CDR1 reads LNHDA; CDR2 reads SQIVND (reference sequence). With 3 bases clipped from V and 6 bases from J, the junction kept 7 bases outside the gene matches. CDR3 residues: CASSMWGRVPGELFF. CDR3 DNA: TGTGCCAGTAGTATGTGGGGGAGGGTCCCCGGGGAGCTGTTTTTT.

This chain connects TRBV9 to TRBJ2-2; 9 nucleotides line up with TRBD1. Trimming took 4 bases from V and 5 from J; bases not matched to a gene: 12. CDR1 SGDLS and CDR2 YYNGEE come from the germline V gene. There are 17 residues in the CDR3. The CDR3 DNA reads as TGTGCCAGCAGCTCCCGGGACAGGGTATTGTATACCGGGGAGCTGTTTTTT. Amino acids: CASSSRDRVLYTGELFF.

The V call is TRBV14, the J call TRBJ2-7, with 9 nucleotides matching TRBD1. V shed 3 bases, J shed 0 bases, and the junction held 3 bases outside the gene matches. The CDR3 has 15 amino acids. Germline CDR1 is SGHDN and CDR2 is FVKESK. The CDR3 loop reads CASSQGQGGSYEQYF. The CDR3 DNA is TGTGCCAGCAGCCAGGGACAGGGTGGCTCCTACGAGCAGTACTTC.

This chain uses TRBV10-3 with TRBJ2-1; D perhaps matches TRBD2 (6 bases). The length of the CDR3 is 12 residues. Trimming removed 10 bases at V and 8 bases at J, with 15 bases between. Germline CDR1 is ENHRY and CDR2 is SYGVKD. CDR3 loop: CATAGTQDEQFF. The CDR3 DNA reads TGTGCCACGGCCGGGACTCAAGATGAGCAGTTCTTC.

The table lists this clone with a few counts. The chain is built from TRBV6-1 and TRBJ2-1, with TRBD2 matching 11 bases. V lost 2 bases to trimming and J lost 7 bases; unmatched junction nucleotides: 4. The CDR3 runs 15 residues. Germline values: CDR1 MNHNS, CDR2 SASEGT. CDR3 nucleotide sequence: TGTGCCAGCAGTGAATCTAGCGGGAGGTGGAATGAGCAGTTCTTC. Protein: CASSESSGRWNEQFF.

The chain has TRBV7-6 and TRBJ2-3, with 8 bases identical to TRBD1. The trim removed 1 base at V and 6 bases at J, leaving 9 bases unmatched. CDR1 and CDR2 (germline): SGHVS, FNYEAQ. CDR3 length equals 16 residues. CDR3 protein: CASSLVGQGARDTQYF. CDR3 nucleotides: TGTGCCAGCAGCTTAGTGGGGCAGGGGGCGCGGGATACGCAGTATTTT.